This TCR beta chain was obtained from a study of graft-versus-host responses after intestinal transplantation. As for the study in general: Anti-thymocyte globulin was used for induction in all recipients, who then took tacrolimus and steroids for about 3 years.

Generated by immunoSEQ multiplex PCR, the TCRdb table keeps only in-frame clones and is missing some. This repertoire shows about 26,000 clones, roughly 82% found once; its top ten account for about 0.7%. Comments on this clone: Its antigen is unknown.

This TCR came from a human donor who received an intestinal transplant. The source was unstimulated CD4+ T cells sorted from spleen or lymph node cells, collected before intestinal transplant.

The chain's CDR3 is CASSPRRQQHYEQYF. CDR3 in DNA: TGTGCCAGCAGCCCGAGACGACAGCAGCACTACGAGCAGTACTTC. The chain has TRBV11-3 and TRBJ2-7; possible D gene TRBD1, 5 bases. V was pared by 5 bases and J by 3 bases, with 17 bases between. CDR1 and CDR2 from the germline V gene are SGHNT and YENEEA. The CDR3 has 15 amino acids.